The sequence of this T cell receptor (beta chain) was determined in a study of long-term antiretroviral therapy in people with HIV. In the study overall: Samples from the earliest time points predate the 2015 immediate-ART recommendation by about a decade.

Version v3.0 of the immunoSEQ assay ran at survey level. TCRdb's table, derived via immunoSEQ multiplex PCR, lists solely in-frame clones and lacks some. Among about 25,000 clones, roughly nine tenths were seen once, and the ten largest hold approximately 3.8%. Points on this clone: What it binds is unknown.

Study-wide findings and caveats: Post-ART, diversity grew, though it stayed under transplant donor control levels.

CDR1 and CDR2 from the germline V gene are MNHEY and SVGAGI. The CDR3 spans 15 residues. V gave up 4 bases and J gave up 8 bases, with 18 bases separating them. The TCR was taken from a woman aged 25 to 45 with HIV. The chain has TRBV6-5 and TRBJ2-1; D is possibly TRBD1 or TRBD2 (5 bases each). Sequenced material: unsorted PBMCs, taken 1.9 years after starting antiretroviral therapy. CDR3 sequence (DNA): TGTGCCAGCAGTTCCCCGGGACCCACGCTACATGAGCAGTTCTTC. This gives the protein CASSSPGPTLHEQFF.